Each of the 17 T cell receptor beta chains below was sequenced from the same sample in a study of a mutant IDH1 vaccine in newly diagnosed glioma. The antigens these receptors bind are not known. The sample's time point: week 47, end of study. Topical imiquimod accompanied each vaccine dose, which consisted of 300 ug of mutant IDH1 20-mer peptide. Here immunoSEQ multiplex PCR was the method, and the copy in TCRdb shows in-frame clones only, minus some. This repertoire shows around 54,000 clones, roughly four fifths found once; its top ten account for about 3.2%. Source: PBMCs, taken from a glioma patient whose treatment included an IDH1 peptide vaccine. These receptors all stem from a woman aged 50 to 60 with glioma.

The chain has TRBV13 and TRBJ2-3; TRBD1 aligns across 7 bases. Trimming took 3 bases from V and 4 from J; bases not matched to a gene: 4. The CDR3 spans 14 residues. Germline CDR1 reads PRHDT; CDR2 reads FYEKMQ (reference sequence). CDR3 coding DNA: TGTGCCAGCAGCTTTCGTCAGGGGGCAGATACGCAGTATTTT. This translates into CASSFRQGADTQYF.

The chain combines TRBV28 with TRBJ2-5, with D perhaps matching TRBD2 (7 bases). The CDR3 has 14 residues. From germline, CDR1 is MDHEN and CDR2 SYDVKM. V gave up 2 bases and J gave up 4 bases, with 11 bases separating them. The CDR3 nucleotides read TGTGCCAGCAGTTTAGGGGGGGCCTTAGAGACCCAGTACTTC. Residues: CASSLGGALETQYF.

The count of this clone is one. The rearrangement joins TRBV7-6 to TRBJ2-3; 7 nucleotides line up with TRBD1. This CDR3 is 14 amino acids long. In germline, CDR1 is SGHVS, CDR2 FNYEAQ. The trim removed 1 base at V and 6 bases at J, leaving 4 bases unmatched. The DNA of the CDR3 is TGTGCCAGCAGCTTAGAGGGCAGGGGGGATACGCAGTATTTT. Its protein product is CASSLEGRGDTQYF.

CDR3 sequence (DNA): TGCGCCAGCAGCCAAGTAGGGGACTCCCTAATGGCCCAGTACTTC. This sequence encodes CASSQVGDSLMAQYF. This chain uses TRBV4-1 with TRBJ2-5; perhaps TRBD2 as D (6 bases). CDR3 length: 15 residues. V shed 1 base and J shed 9 bases, with 18 bases lying between them. Germline V gene sequence: CDR1 MGHRA, CDR2 YSYEKL.

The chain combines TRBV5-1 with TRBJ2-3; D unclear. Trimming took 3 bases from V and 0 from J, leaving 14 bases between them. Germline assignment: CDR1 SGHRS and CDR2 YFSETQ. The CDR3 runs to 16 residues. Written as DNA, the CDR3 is TGCGCCAGCAGCTCCGGTAGGGTCAGTAGCACAGATACGCAGTATTTT. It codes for CASSSGRVSSTDTQYF. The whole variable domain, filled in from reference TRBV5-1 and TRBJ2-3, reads KAGVTQTPRYLIKTRGQQVTLSCSPISGHRSVSWYQQTPGQGLQFLFEYFSETQRNKGNFPGRFSGRQFSNSRSEMNVSTLELGDSALYLCASSSGRVSSTDTQYFGPGTRLTVL.

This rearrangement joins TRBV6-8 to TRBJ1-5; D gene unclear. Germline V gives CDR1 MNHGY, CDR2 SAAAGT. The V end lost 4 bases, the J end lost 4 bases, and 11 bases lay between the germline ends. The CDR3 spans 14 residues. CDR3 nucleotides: TGTGCCAGCAGTTTCGGAGCGCCGAATCAGCCCCAGCATTTT. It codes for CASSFGAPNQPQHF.

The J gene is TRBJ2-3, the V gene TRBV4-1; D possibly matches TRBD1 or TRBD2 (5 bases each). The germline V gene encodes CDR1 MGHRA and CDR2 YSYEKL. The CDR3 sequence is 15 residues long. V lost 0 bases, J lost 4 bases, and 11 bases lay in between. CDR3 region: CASSQDRGASDTQYF. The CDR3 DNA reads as TGCGCCAGCAGCCAAGATCGAGGGGCATCAGATACGCAGTATTTT.

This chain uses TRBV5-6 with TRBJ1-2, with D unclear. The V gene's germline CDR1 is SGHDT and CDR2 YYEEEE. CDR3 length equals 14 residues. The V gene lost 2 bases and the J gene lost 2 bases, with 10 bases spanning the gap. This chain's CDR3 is CASSFSGRNYGYTF. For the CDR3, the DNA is TGTGCCAGCAGCTTCTCTGGGCGAAACTATGGCTACACCTTC. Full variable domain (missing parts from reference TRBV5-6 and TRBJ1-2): DAGVTQSPTHLIKTRGQQVTLRCSPKSGHDTVSWYQQALGQGPQFIFQYYEEEERQRGNFPDRFSGHQFPNYSSELNVNALLLGDSALYLCASSFSGRNYGYTFGSGTRLTVV.

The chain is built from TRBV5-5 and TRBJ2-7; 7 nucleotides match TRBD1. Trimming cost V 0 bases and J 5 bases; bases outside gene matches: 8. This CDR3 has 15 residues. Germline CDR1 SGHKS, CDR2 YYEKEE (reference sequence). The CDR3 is CASSLAAGGIDEQYF. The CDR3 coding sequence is TGTGCCAGCAGCTTGGCGGCAGGGGGTATAGACGAGCAGTACTTC.

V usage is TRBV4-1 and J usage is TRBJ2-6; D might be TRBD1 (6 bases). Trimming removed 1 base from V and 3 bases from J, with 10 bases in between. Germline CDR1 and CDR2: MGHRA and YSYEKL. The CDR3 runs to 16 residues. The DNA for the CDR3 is TGCGCCAGCAGCCAAGGAACAGGGAGTGGGGCCAACGTCCTGACTTTC. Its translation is CASSQGTGSGANVLTF.

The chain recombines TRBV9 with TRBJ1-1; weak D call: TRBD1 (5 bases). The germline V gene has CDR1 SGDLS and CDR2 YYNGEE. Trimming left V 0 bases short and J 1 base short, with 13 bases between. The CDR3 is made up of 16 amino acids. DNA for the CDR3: TGTGCCAGCAGCGTAGACGGGAGAGGACAGAACACTGAAGCTTTCTTT. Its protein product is CASSVDGRGQNTEAFF.

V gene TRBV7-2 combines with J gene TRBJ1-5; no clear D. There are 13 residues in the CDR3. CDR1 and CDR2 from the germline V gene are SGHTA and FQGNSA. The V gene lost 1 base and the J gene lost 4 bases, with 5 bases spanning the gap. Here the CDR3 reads CASSLGPNQPQHF. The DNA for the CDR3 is TGTGCCAGCAGCTTAGGGCCTAATCAGCCCCAGCATTTT.

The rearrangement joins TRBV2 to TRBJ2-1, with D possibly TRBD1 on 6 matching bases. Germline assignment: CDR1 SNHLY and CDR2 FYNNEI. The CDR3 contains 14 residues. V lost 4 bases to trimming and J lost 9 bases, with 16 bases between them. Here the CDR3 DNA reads TGTGCCAGCAGTGCCCGGACAGACCACCGTGAGCAGTTCTTC. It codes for CASSARTDHREQFF.

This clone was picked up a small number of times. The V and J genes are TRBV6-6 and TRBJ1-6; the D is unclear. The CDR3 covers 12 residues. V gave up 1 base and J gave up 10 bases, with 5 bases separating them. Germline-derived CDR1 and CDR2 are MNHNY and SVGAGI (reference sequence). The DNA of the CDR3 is TGTGCCAGCAGTTACTTGAGGTCACCCCTCCACTTT. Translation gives CASSYLRSPLHF.

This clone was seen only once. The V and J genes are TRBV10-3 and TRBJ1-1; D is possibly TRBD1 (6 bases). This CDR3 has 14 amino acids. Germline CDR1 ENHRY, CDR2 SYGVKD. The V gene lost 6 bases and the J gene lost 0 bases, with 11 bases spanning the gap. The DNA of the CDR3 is TGTGCCATCAGCCAGCAGGGGTTGAACACTGAAGCTTTCTTT. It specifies CAISQQGLNTEAFF.

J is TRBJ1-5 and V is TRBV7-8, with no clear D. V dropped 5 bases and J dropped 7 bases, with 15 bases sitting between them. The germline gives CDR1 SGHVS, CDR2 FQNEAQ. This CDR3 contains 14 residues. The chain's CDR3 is CASSNGPSAQPQHF. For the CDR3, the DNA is TGTGCCAGCAGCAACGGACCATCCGCACAGCCCCAGCATTTT.

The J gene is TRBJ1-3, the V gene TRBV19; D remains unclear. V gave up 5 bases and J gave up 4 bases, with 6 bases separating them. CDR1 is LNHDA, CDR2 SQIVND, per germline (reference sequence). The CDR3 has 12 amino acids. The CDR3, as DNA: TGTGCCAGTAGTCCCGGGGGAAACACCATATATTTT. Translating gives CASSPGGNTIYF.